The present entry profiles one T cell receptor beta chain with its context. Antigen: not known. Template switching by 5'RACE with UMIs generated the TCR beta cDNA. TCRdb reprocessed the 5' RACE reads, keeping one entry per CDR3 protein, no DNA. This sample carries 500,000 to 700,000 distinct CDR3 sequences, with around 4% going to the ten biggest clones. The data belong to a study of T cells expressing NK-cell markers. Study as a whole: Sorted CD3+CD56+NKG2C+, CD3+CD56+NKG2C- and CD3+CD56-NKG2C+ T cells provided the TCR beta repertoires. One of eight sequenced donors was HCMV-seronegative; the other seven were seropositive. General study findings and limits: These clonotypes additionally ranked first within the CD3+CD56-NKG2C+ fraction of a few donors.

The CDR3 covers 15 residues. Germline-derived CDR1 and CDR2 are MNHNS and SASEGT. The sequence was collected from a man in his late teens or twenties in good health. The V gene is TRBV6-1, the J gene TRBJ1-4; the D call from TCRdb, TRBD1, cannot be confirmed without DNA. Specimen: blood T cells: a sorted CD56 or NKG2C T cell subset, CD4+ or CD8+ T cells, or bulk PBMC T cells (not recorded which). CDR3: CASTVARDTTEKLFF.